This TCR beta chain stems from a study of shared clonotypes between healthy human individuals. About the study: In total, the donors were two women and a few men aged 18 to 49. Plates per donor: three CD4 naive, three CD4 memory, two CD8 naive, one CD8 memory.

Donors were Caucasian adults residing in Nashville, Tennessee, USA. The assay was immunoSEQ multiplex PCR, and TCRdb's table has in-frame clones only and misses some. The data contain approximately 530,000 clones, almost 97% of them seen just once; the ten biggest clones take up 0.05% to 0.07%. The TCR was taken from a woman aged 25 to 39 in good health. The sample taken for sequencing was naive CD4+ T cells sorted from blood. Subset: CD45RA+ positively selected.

CDR3 sequence: CASSLVGAAYGYTF. CDR3 bases: TGTGCCAGCAGCTTAGTGGGGGCCGCCTATGGCTACACCTTC. The chain has TRBV7-2 and TRBJ1-2; D is possibly TRBD1 (6 bases). Trimming removed 1 base at V and 4 bases at J, with 10 bases between. The CDR3 runs to 14 residues. Germline assignment: CDR1 SGHTA and CDR2 FQGNSA.